The sequence of this TCR beta chain was determined in a study of CD8 T cells in Susac syndrome. This clonotype came up once. Sequencing targeted TCR beta in blood CD8+ and CD4+ T cells. Purification of the CD8+ and CD4+ T cells relied on negative isolation, and TEMRA cells underwent FACS enrichment. CDR1 SGDLS and CDR2 YYNGEE come from the germline V gene. This CDR3 region has 18 residues. V lost 0 bases to trimming and J lost 2 bases, with 19 bases between them. Random hexamers served to reverse transcribe roughly 0.5 to 1 ug RNA. TCRdb re-called the immunoSEQ multiplex PCR reads through MiXCR, storing one row per CDR3 protein. The data hold 250,000 to 300,000 distinct CDR3 sequences, with roughly 85% observed a single time.

The sample comprised CD8+ T cells from PBMCs. The chain couples TRBV9 to TRBJ2-3; D is undetermined. The source is a human donor with multiple sclerosis. This CDR3 reads CASSVGVGLPKTTDTQYF. In DNA form, the CDR3 reads TGTGCCAGCAGCGTAGGCGTCGGTCTCCCCAAGACCACAGATACGCAGTATTTT. Complete variable domain (other parts from reference TRBV9 and TRBJ2-3): DSGVTQTPKHLITATGQRVTLRCSPRSGDLSVYWYQQSLDQGLQFLIQYYNGEERAKGNILERFSAQQFPDLHSELNLSSLELGDSALYFCASSVGVGLPKTTDTQYFGPGTRLTVL.